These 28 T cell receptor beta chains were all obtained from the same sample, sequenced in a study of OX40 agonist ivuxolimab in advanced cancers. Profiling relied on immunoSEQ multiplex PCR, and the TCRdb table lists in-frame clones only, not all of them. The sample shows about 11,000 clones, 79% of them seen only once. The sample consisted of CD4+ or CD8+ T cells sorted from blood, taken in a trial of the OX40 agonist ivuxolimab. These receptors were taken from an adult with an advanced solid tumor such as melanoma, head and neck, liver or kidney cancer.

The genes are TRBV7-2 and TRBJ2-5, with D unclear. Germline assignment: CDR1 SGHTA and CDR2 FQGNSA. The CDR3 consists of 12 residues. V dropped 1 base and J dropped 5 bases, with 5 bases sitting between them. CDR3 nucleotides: TGTGCCAGCAGCTTAGACCGTGAGACCCAGTACTTC. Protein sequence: CASSLDRETQYF.

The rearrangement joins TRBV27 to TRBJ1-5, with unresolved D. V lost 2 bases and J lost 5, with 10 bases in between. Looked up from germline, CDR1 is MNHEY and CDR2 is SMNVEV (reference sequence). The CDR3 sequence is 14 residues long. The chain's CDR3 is CASSLLGSYQPQHF. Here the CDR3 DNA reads TGTGCCAGCAGTTTACTGGGCAGCTATCAGCCCCAGCATTTT.

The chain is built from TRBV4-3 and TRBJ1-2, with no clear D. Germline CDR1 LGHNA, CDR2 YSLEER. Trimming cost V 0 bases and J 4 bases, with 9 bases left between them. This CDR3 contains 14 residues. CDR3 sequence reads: CASSQDVEAYGYTF. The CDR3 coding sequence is TGCGCCAGCAGCCAAGATGTCGAAGCCTATGGCTACACCTTC.

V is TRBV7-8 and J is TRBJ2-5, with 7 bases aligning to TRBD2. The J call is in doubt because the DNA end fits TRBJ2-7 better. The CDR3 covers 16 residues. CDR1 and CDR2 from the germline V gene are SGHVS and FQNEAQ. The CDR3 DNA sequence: TGTGCCAGCAGCTTAGTAACGGGAGGCCCCACCTACGAGCAGTACTTC. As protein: CASSLVTGGPTYEQYF.

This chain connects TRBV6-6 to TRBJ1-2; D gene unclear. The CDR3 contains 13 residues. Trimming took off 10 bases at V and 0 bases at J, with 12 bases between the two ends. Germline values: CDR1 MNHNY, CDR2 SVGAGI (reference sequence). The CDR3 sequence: CATPDGANYGYTF. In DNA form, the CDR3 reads TGTGCCACCCCGGACGGTGCTAACTATGGCTACACCTTC.

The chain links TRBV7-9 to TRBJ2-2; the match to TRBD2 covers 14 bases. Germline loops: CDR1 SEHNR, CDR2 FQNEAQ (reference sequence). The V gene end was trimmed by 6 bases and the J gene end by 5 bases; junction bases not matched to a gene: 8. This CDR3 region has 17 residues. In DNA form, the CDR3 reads TGTGCCAGCAGTCGAAAGACTAGCGGGGGGGCAACCGGGGAGCTGTTTTTT. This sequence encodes CASSRKTSGGATGELFF. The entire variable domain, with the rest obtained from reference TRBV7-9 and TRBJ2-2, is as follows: DTGVSQNPRHKITKRGQNVTFRCDPISEHNRLYWYRQTLGQGPEFLTYFQNEAQLEKSRLLSDRFSAERPKGSFSTLEIQRTEQGDSAMYLCASSRKTSGGATGELFFGEGSRLTVL.

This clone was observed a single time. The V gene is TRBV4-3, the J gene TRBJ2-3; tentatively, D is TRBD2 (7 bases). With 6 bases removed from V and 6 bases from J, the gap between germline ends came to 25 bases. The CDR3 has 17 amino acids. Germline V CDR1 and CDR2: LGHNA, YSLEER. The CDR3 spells CASSRKGAGARGDTQYF. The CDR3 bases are TGCGCCAGCAGTCGAAAAGGGGCGGGGGCCCGGGGGGATACGCAGTATTTT.

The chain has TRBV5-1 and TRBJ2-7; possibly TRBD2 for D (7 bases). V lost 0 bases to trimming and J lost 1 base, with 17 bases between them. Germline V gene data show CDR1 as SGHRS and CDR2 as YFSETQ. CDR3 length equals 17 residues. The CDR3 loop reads CASSLDRGGGSSYEQYF. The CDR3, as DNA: TGCGCCAGCAGCTTGGATAGGGGGGGCGGATCTTCCTACGAGCAGTACTTC. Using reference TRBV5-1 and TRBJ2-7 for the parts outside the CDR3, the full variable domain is KAGVTQTPRYLIKTRGQQVTLSCSPISGHRSVSWYQQTPGQGLQFLFEYFSETQRNKGNFPGRFSGRQFSNSRSEMNVSTLELGDSALYLCASSLDRGGGSSYEQYFGPGTRLTVT.

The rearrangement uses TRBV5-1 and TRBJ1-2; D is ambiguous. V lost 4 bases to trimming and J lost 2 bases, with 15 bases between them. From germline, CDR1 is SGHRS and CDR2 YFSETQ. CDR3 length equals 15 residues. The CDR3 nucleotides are TGCGCCAGCAGCCTGGCGGGCAGACAAAACTATGGCTACACCTTC. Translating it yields CASSLAGRQNYGYTF. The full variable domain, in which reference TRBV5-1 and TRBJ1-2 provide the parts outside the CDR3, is KAGVTQTPRYLIKTRGQQVTLSCSPISGHRSVSWYQQTPGQGLQFLFEYFSETQRNKGNFPGRFSGRQFSNSRSEMNVSTLELGDSALYLCASSLAGRQNYGYTFGSGTRLTVV.

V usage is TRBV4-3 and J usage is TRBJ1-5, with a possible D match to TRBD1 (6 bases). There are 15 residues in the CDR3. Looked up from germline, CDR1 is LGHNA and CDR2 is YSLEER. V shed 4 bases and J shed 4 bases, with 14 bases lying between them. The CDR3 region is CASSPFRGRNQPQHF. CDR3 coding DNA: TGCGCCAGCAGCCCGTTTAGGGGGAGGAATCAGCCCCAGCATTTT.

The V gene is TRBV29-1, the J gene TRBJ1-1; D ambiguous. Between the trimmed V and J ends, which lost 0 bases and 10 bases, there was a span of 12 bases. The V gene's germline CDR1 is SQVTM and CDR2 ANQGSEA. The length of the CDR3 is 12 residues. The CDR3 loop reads CSVEEIGRIAFF. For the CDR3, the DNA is TGCAGCGTTGAAGAAATCGGCAGAATAGCTTTCTTT.

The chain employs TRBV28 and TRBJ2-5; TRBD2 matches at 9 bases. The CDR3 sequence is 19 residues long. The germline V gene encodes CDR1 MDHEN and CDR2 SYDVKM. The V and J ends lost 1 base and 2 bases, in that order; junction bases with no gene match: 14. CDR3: CASSLFPYPGLAEQETQYF. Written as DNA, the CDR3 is TGTGCCAGCAGTTTATTCCCCTACCCGGGACTAGCAGAACAAGAGACCCAGTACTTC.

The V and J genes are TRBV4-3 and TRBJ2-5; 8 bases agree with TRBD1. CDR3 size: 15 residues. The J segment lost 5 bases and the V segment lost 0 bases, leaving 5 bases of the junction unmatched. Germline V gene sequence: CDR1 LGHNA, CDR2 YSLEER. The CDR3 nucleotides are TGCGCCAGCAGCCAAGATCTTCGACAGGGGGAGACCCAGTACTTC. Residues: CASSQDLRQGETQYF.

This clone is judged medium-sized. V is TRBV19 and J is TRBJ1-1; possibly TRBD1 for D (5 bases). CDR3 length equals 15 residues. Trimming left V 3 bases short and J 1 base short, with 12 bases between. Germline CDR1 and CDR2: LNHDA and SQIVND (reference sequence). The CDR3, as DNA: TGTGCCAGTAGTATTGAGTCGGGGCCGAACACTGAAGCTTTCTTT. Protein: CASSIESGPNTEAFF.

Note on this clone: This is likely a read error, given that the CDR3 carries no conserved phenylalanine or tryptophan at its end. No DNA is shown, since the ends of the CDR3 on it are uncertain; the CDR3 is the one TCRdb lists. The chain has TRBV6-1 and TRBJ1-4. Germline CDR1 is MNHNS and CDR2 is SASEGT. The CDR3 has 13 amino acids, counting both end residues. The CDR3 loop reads CASSEWLNSGTLS.

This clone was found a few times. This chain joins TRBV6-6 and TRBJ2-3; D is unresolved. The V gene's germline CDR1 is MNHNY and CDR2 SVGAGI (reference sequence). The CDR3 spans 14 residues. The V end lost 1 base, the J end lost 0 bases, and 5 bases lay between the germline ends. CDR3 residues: CASSYYGSTDTQYF. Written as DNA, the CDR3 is TGTGCCAGCAGTTACTATGGGAGCACAGATACGCAGTATTTT.

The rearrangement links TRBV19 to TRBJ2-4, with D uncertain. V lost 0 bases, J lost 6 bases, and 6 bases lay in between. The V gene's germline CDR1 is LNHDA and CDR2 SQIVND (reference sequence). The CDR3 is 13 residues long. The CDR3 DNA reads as TGTGCCAGTAGTATAGATATAAGAAACATTCAGTACTTC. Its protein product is CASSIDIRNIQYF.

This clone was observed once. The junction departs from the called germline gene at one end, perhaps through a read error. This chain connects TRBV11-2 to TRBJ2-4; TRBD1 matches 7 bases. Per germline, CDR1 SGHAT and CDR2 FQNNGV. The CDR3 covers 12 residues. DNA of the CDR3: TGTGCCAGCAGCTTAGGAGGGGGACAGTTTAGCTTC. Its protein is CASSLGGGQFSF.

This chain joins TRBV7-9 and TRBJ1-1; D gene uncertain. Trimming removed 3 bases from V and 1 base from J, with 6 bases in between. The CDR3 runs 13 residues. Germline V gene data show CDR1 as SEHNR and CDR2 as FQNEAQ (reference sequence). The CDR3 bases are TGTGCCAGCAGCTTTGAGGAGAACACTGAAGCTTTCTTT. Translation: CASSFEENTEAFF. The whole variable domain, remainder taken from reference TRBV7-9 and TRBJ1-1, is DTGVSQNPRHKITKRGQNVTFRCDPISEHNRLYWYRQTLGQGPEFLTYFQNEAQLEKSRLLSDRFSAERPKGSFSTLEIQRTEQGDSAMYLCASSFEENTEAFFGQGTRLTVV.

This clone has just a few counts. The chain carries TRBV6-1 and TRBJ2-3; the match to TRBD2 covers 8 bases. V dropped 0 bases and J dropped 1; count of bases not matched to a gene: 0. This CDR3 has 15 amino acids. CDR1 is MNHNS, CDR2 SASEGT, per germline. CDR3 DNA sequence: TGTGCCAGCAGTGAAGCAGCGGGAGGCACAGATACGCAGTATTTT. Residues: CASSEAAGGTDTQYF.

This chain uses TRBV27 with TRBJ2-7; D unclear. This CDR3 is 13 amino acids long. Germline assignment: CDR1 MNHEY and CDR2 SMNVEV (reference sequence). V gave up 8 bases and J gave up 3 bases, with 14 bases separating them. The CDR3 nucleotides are TGTGCCAGCCGAAACGAACAGTTCTACGAGCAGTACTTC. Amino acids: CASRNEQFYEQYF.

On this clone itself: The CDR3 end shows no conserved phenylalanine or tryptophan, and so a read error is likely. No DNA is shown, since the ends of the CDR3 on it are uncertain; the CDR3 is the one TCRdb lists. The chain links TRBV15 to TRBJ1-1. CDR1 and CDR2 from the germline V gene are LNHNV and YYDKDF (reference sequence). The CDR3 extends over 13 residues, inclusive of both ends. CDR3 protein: CATKGGQPGGLLL.

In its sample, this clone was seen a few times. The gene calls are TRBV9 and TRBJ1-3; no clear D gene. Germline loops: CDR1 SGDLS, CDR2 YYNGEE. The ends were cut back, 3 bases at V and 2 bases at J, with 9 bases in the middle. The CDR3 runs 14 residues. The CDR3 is CASSGSGPGNTIYF. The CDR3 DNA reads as TGTGCCAGCAGCGGCAGTGGTCCTGGAAACACCATATATTTT.

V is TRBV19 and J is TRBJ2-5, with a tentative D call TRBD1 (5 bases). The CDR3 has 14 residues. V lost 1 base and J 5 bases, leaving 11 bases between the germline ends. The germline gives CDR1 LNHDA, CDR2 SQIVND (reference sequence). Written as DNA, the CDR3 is TGTGCCAGTAGTATAGGGGCAGGGATTGAGACCCAGTACTTC. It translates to CASSIGAGIETQYF. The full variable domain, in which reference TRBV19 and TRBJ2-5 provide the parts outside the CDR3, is DGGITQSPKYLFRKEGQNVTLSCEQNLNHDAMYWYRQDPGQGLRLIYYSQIVNDFQKGDIAEGYSVSREKKESFPLTVTSAQKNPTAFYLCASSIGAGIETQYFGPGTRLLVL.

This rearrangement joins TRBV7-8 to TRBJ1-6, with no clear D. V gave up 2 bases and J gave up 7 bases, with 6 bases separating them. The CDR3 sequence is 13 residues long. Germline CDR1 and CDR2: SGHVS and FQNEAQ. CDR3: CASSLSKNSPLHF. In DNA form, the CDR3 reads TGTGCCAGCAGCTTAAGTAAAAATTCACCCCTCCACTTT.

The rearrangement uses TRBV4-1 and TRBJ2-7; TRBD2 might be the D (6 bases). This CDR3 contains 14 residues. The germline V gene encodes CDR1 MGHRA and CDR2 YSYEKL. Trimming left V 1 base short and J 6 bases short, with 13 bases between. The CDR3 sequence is CASSQVSGLGEQYF. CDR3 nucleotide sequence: TGCGCCAGCAGCCAAGTAAGCGGGCTCGGCGAGCAGTACTTC.

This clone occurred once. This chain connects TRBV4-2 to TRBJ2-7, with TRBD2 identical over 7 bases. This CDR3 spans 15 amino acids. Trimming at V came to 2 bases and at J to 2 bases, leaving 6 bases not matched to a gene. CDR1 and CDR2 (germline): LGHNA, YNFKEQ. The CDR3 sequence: CASSQPDGLAYEQYF. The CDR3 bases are TGTGCCAGCAGCCAACCGGACGGACTAGCCTACGAGCAGTACTTC.

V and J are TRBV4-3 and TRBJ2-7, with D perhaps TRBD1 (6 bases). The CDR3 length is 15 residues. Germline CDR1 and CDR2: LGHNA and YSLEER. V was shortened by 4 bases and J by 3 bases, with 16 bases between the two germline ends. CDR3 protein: CASSRTRDTIYEQYF. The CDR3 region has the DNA TGCGCCAGCAGCCGAACCCGGGACACCATCTACGAGCAGTACTTC.